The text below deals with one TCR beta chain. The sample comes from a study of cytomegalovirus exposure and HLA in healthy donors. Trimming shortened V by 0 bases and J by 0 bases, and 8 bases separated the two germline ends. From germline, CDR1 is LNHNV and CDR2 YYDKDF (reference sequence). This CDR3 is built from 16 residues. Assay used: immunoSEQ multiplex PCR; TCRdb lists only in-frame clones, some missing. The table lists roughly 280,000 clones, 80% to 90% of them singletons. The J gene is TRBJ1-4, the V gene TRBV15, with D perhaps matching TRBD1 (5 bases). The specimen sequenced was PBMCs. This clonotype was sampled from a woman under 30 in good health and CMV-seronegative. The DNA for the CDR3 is TGTGCCACCAGCAGAGACAGGGTCTCAACTAATGAAAAACTGTTTTTT. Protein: CATSRDRVSTNEKLFF.